This TCR beta chain was identified during a study of liver allograft versus peripheral blood T cells. Overall study: Intrahepatic T cell receptor repertoires from transplanted livers were compared against repertoires in recipients' peripheral blood.

TCRdb re-derived calls from the reads in MiXCR, one entry per CDR3 protein. Here the sample spans some 14,000 distinct CDR3 sequences, 18% being singletons. This clonotype was observed a handful of times. Its antigen is unidentified. This CDR3 region has 15 residues. The ends were cut back, 2 bases at V and 4 bases at J, with 12 bases in the middle. From germline, CDR1 is MNHEY and CDR2 SVGAGI. Broader study findings: Liver allograft and peripheral blood T cell receptor repertoires reportedly differed.

This sequence was found in a human patient who had a liver transplant. Some of the T cells may derive from the graft donor. This sequence joins TRBV6-5 and TRBJ1-3, with D possibly matching TRBD1 (6 bases). The CDR3, as DNA: TGTGCCAGCAGTTACGGCTTCAGGGGAGGAAACACCATATATTTT. This encodes CASSYGFRGGNTIYF.